The entry that follows covers one TCR beta chain sequence. Its antigen is unidentified. In the PCR, 60 Vbeta and 13 Jbeta primers were used. Profiled with immunoSEQ multiplex PCR; TCRdb holds only in-frame clones, not every one. Among roughly 110,000 clones, approximately 80% were seen once, and the ten largest hold roughly 2.6%. The data were taken from a study of cytomegalovirus exposure and HLA in healthy donors. Study-wide results and caveats: Of the V segments, some could not be distinguished, including TRBV6-2 and TRBV6-3, and were excluded.

Germline V lookup: CDR1 SGDLS, CDR2 YYNGEE. The CDR3 contains 14 residues. V shed 2 bases, J shed 7 bases, and the junction held 6 bases outside the gene matches. Material for sequencing was PBMCs. This chain links TRBV9 with TRBJ1-2; 9 bases map to TRBD1. The clonotype comes from a woman in her late teens or twenties in good health and CMV-seronegative. The CDR3 coding sequence is TGTGCCAGCAGCGTGCAACAGGGGGCAATTGGCTACACCTTC. Protein: CASSVQQGAIGYTF.